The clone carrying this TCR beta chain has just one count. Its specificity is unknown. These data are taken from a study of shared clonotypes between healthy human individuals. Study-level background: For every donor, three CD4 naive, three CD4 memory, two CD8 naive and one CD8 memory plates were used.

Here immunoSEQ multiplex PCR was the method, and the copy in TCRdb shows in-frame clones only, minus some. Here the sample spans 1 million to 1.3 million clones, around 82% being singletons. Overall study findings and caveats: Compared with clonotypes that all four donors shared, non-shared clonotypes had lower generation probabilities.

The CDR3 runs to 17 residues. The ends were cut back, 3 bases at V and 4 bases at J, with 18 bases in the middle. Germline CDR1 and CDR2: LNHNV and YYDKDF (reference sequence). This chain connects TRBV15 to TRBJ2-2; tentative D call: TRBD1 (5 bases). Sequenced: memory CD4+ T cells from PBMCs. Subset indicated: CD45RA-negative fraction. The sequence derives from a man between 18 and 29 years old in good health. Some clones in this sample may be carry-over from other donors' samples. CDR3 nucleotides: TGTGCCACCAGCAGCCTGGACGCGAGACAGCGCACCGGGGAGCTGTTTTTT. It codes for CATSSLDARQRTGELFF.